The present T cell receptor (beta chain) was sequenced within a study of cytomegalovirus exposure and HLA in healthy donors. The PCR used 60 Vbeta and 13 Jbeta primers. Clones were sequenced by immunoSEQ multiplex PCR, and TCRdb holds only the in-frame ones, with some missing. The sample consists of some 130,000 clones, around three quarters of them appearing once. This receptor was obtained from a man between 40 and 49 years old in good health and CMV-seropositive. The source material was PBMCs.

DNA for the CDR3: TGCAGCGTAGACAGACTTACGAGGGGCTACACCTTC. This codes for CSVDRLTRGYTF. The V and J genes are TRBV29-1 and TRBJ1-2; possibly TRBD1 for D (5 bases). V was trimmed by 6 bases and J by 8 bases, leaving 16 bases between them. Germline loops: CDR1 SQVTM, CDR2 ANQGSEA. The CDR3 loop spans 12 amino acids.